These T cell receptor beta chains were read from a single sample in a study of cytomegalovirus exposure and HLA in healthy donors. The data were produced by immunoSEQ multiplex PCR, yet TCRdb's version contains in-frame clones alone and is incomplete. The sample contains over 200,000 clones, 70% to 90% of which appear only once. The source material was PBMCs. Receptors originate from a human donor in good health. Each CDR3 is given with its conserved first and last residue. The D gene is left open where the match is weak. Not every row has a clone size; where given, it reads once, few, many or a size class.

cdr3_nt	cdr3_aa	clone_size	d_call	v_call	j_call
TGTGCCAGCAGGACGAATCAGGGGCCCGGGGAGCTGTTTTTT	CASRTNQGPGELFF	-	-	TRBV4-2	TRBJ2-2
TGTGCCAGCAGCTTACAGGGTGGGACTGAAGCTTTCTTT	CASSLQGGTEAFF	-	-	TRBV5-4	TRBJ1-1
TGTGCCAGCAGCCAGGGCTCTGGTAATCAGCCCCAGCATTTT	CASSQGSGNQPQHF	once	-	TRBV27	TRBJ1-5
TGTGCCAGCAAAGCTAGCACAGATACGCAGTATTTT	CASKASTDTQYF	-	-	TRBV6-1	TRBJ2-3
TGTGCCAGCAGTGAAGAGGTAGCGGCGGGAGGGAGCCTGAGTAATGAGCAGTTCTTC	CASSEEVAAGGSLSNEQFF	-	TRBD2	TRBV6-1	TRBJ2-1
TGTGCCAGTACAGTAGGCGGGAGTAAGGTAGGAGAGCAGTACTTC	CASTVGGSKVGEQYF	-	TRBD2	TRBV19	TRBJ2-5
TGTGCCAGCAAGCGGTCATCCGGGCTGAACACTGAAGCTTTCTTT	CASKRSSGLNTEAFF	once	-	TRBV2	TRBJ1-1
TGCAGCGTTGAAGATCCAGCGGGAGGATACTACAATGAGCAGTTCTTC	CSVEDPAGGYYNEQFF	-	TRBD2	TRBV29-1	TRBJ2-1
TGTGCCAGCAGCAACACCGGGACTAGCGGGAGGGCCAGGATAGTTCCCCTCAATGAGCAGTTCTTC	CASSNTGTSGRARIVPLNEQFF	-	-	TRBV21-1	TRBJ2-1
TGTGCCAGCAGCCGAGACAGGGAAGGCTCCTACGAGCAGTACTTC	CASSRDREGSYEQYF	-	TRBD1	TRBV28	TRBJ2-7
TGCAGCGCCCGAGCGGGAGGAGACTACGAGCAGTACTTC	CSARAGGDYEQYF	-	TRBD2	TRBV29-1	TRBJ2-7
TGTGCCAGCAGTGACACCGGGGGAACCTACAATGAGCAGTTCTTC	CASSDTGGTYNEQFF	-	-	TRBV6-1	TRBJ2-1
TGTGCCAGCAGCTTGGTAATTCACAGGACGGCCCATGAAGCTTTCTTT	CASSLVIHRTAHEAFF	once	-	TRBV5-4	TRBJ1-1
TGCGCCAGCAGCTTGCCCGACAGGGCCTATGGCTACACCTTC	CASSLPDRAYGYTF	-	TRBD1	TRBV5-1	TRBJ1-2
TGTGCCAGCAGTTCCCGCCCGGGGACTGAAGCTTTCTTT	CASSSRPGTEAFF	-	-	TRBV28	TRBJ1-1
TGTGCTAGCAGCTCCCTTAGCGGGCGAGGCACAGATACGCAGTATTTT	CASSSLSGRGTDTQYF	-	TRBD2	TRBV7-7	TRBJ2-3
TGCGCCAGCAGCTTGGCAGGGAGCGGGAGGTACGGCACAGATACGCAGTATTTT	CASSLAGSGRYGTDTQYF	-	TRBD2	TRBV5-1	TRBJ2-3
TGCGCCAGCAGCCAAGATCCCGGGACTAGCGGGAGACGTGATACGCAGTATTTT	CASSQDPGTSGRRDTQYF	-	TRBD2	TRBV4-1	TRBJ2-3
TGTGCCAGCAGGACGCTCAACGGGAGGGACACTGAAGCTTTCTTT	CASRTLNGRDTEAFF	-	-	TRBV2	TRBJ1-1